A selection of T cell receptor beta chains follows, all from one sample in a study of control samples from healthy donors and cancer patients. Using immunoSEQ multiplex PCR, the repertoire was profiled, and TCRdb retains in-frame clones only, with some absent. The sample has approximately 150,000 clones; 96% are singletons. Input material: blood. The receptor source for this set is a woman under 40 in good health. CDR3s include the opening cysteine and the closing phenylalanine or tryptophan. D genes are given only for firm matches. Size values are once, few and many counts, or a class for expanded clones, and some rows have none.

d_gene: .
v_gene: TRBV6-6
abundance: .
j_gene: TRBJ2-1
len: 12
CDR3aa: CASSLGGNEQFF
CDR3nt: TGTGCCAGCAGTCTCGGGGGAAATGAGCAGTTCTTC

d_gene: .
v_gene: TRBV5-1
abundance: .
j_gene: TRBJ2-3
len: 16
CDR3aa: CASSLDGVASTDTQYF
CDR3nt: TGCGCCAGCAGCTTGGATGGGGTAGCTAGCACAGATACGCAGTATTTT

d_gene: TRBD1
v_gene: TRBV27
abundance: .
j_gene: TRBJ1-5
len: 13
CDR3aa: CASSPRTGQPQHF
CDR3nt: TGTGCCAGCAGTCCCCGGACAGGTCAGCCCCAGCATTTT

d_gene: .
v_gene: TRBV7-2
abundance: .
j_gene: TRBJ2-2
len: 16
CDR3aa: CASSLELLLNTGELFF
CDR3nt: TGTGCCAGCAGCTTAGAGTTACTACTTAACACCGGGGAGCTGTTTTTT

d_gene: .
v_gene: TRBV4-2
abundance: once
j_gene: TRBJ2-1
len: 17
CDR3aa: CASSQEPGLTSYNEQFF
CDR3nt: TGTGCCAGCAGCCAAGAGCCGGGACTCACATCCTACAATGAGCAGTTCTTC

d_gene: .
v_gene: TRBV6-5
abundance: .
j_gene: TRBJ2-2
len: 14
CDR3aa: CASSYSIGTGELFF
CDR3nt: TGTGCCAGCAGTTACTCCATCGGGACCGGGGAGCTGTTTTTT

d_gene: .
v_gene: TRBV28
abundance: .
j_gene: TRBJ1-4
len: 16
CDR3aa: CASTPLVGGLNEKLFF
CDR3nt: TGTGCCAGCACTCCCCTGGTAGGAGGCCTTAATGAAAAACTGTTTTTT

d_gene: TRBD2
v_gene: TRBV5-1
abundance: once
j_gene: TRBJ2-1
len: 17
CDR3aa: CASRRTSGRALFSEQFF
CDR3nt: TGCGCCAGCAGGAGGACTAGCGGGAGGGCCCTCTTTTCTGAGCAGTTCTTC

d_gene: TRBD1
v_gene: TRBV28
abundance: .
j_gene: TRBJ1-5
len: 19
CDR3aa: CASSGGGQGPLSSNQPQHF
CDR3nt: TGTGCCAGCAGCGGGGGGGGACAGGGGCCGCTTTCTAGCAATCAGCCCCAGCATTTT

d_gene: .
v_gene: TRBV25-1
abundance: .
j_gene: TRBJ1-1
len: 12
CDR3aa: CASSEWGTEAFF
CDR3nt: TGTGCCAGCAGTGAATGGGGCACTGAAGCTTTCTTT

d_gene: .
v_gene: TRBV28
abundance: .
j_gene: TRBJ1-5
len: 16
CDR3aa: CASNLGLGQPDQPQHF
CDR3nt: TGTGCCAGCAACTTGGGCCTCGGACAGCCTGATCAGCCCCAGCATTTT

d_gene: .
v_gene: TRBV19
abundance: .
j_gene: TRBJ2-2
len: 13
CDR3aa: CASSITNTGELFF
CDR3nt: TGTGCCAGTAGTATAACGAACACCGGGGAGCTGTTTTTT

d_gene: TRBD1
v_gene: TRBV18
abundance: .
j_gene: TRBJ1-2
len: 17
CDR3aa: CASSQGTGAPANYGYTF
CDR3nt: TGTGCCAGCTCACAGGGGACAGGGGCTCCAGCTAACTATGGCTACACCTTC

d_gene: .
v_gene: TRBV7-9
abundance: once
j_gene: TRBJ2-7
len: 13
CDR3aa: CASSAGTAYEQYF
CDR3nt: TGTGCCAGCAGCGCCGGGACCGCCTACGAGCAGTACTTC

d_gene: TRBD2
v_gene: TRBV29-1
abundance: .
j_gene: TRBJ2-3
len: 16
CDR3aa: CSVEDVGTSGTDTQYF
CDR3nt: TGCAGCGTTGAAGATGTTGGGACTAGCGGGACAGATACGCAGTATTTT

d_gene: .
v_gene: TRBV7-6
abundance: once
j_gene: TRBJ1-1
len: 15
CDR3aa: CASSPFRHLNTEAFF
CDR3nt: TGTGCCAGCAGCCCCTTCCGACATCTGAACACTGAAGCTTTCTTT

d_gene: .
v_gene: TRBV10-3
abundance: .
j_gene: TRBJ1-1
len: 14
CDR3aa: CAISAGLSNTEAFF
CDR3nt: TGTGCCATCAGTGCGGGACTTTCGAACACTGAAGCTTTCTTT

d_gene: TRBD1
v_gene: TRBV5-1
abundance: .
j_gene: TRBJ1-2
len: 16
CDR3aa: CASSRDRAPILYGYTF
CDR3nt: TGCGCCAGCAGCCGGGACAGGGCCCCAATCCTCTATGGCTACACCTTC

d_gene: TRBD2
v_gene: TRBV5-1
abundance: .
j_gene: TRBJ2-1
len: 16
CDR3aa: CASSTGTSGHYNEQFF
CDR3nt: TGCGCCAGCAGCACCGGGACTAGCGGACACTACAATGAGCAGTTCTTC

d_gene: .
v_gene: TRBV7-9
abundance: .
j_gene: TRBJ1-3
len: 13
CDR3aa: CASSSTVGNTIYF
CDR3nt: TGTGCCAGCAGCTCGACAGTTGGAAACACCATATATTTT

d_gene: TRBD1
v_gene: TRBV10-3
abundance: .
j_gene: TRBJ2-5
len: 15
CDR3aa: CAISDRDRLQETQYF
CDR3nt: TGTGCCATCAGTGACAGGGACAGACTCCAAGAGACCCAGTACTTC

d_gene: TRBD1
v_gene: TRBV2
abundance: .
j_gene: TRBJ1-1
len: 12
CDR3aa: CASTGQGTEAFF
CDR3nt: TGTGCCAGCACAGGACAGGGCACTGAAGCTTTCTTT

d_gene: .
v_gene: TRBV4-1
abundance: .
j_gene: TRBJ1-2
len: 16
CDR3aa: CASSRTPTGGHYGYTF
CDR3nt: TGCGCCAGCAGCCGAACGCCGACGGGCGGTCACTATGGCTACACCTTC

d_gene: .
v_gene: TRBV7-9
abundance: .
j_gene: TRBJ2-5
len: 15
CDR3aa: CASSLFAVTQETQYF
CDR3nt: TGTGCCAGCAGCTTATTCGCAGTTACTCAAGAGACCCAGTACTTC

d_gene: .
v_gene: TRBV19
abundance: .
j_gene: TRBJ2-7
len: 15
CDR3aa: CASTGGGHLPYEQYF
CDR3nt: TGTGCCAGTACCGGAGGGGGACACCTTCCCTACGAGCAGTACTTC

d_gene: .
v_gene: TRBV2
abundance: once
j_gene: TRBJ1-4
len: 14
CDR3aa: CASSRRRTNEKLFF
CDR3nt: TGTGCCAGCAGTCGGAGGCGTACTAATGAAAAACTGTTTTTT

d_gene: .
v_gene: TRBV19
abundance: few
j_gene: TRBJ1-6
len: 14
CDR3aa: CASRHRVDNSPLHF
CDR3nt: TGTGCCAGTAGGCACAGGGTGGATAATTCACCCCTCCACTTT

d_gene: .
v_gene: TRBV10-2
abundance: .
j_gene: TRBJ1-5
len: 13
CDR3aa: CASSDGSNQPQHF
CDR3nt: TGCGCCAGCAGTGACGGAAGCAATCAGCCCCAGCATTTT

d_gene: .
v_gene: TRBV11-3
abundance: .
j_gene: TRBJ2-1
len: 15
CDR3aa: CASSLGGIGYNEQFF
CDR3nt: TGTGCCAGCAGCTTAGGGGGGATTGGGTACAATGAGCAGTTCTTC

d_gene: .
v_gene: TRBV24-1
abundance: .
j_gene: TRBJ1-2
len: 14
CDR3aa: CATSDLWTNYGYTF
CDR3nt: TGTGCCACCAGTGATCTATGGACCAACTATGGCTACACCTTC

d_gene: .
v_gene: TRBV19
abundance: .
j_gene: TRBJ1-2
len: 15
CDR3aa: CASSRGPGSNYGYTF
CDR3nt: TGTGCCAGTAGTAGGGGCCCAGGGTCCAACTATGGCTACACCTTC

d_gene: .
v_gene: TRBV11-3
abundance: .
j_gene: TRBJ2-2
len: 14
CDR3aa: CASSLEGDTGELFF
CDR3nt: TGTGCCAGCAGCTTAGAAGGGGACACCGGGGAGCTGTTTTTT